This T cell receptor (beta chain) was captured in a study of shared clonotypes between healthy human individuals. Overall study context: Three plates each covered CD4 naive and memory; CD8 naive two, CD8 memory one.

This CDR3 comprises 18 residues. V was pared by 5 bases and J by 0 bases, with 11 bases of the junction left unmatched. Germline V gives CDR1 SEHNR, CDR2 FQNEAQ (reference sequence). Details on this clone: The antigen is not known. This specimen includes other DNA sequences encoding the same CDR3.

General study findings and limits: Naive subsets, compared against memory subsets, generally had larger estimated richness values. The low donor count limited represented genetic and exposure-history diversity.

Data came from immunoSEQ multiplex PCR; TCRdb stores just in-frame clones and leaves some out. This table has about 2 million clones, 85% to 95% appearing once. The gene calls are TRBV7-9 and TRBJ1-4, with 8 bases aligning to TRBD1. Sequencing input: naive CD4+ T cells sorted from blood. As for subset: CD45RA+ positively selected. The clonotype comes from a young man in good health. For the CDR3, the DNA is TGTGCCAGCAGCCGACTCCGGGACAGGAGCCCAACTAATGAAAAACTGTTTTTT. Translation gives CASSRLRDRSPTNEKLFF.